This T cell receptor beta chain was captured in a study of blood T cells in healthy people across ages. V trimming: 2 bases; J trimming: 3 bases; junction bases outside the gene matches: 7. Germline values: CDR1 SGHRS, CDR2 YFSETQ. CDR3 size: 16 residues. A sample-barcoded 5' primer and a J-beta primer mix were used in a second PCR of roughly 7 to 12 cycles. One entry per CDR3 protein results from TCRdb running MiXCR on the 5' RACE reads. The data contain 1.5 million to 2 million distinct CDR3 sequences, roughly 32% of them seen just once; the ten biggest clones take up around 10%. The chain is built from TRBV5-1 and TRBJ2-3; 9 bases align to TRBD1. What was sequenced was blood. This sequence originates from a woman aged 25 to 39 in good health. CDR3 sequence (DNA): TGCGCCAGCAGCTTCCAGGACAGGGGCTGGACAGATACGCAGTATTTT. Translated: CASSFQDRGWTDTQYF.